This T cell receptor beta chain appears in the sequencing data of a study of cytomegalovirus exposure and HLA in healthy donors. On the study more broadly: As an earlier analysis found, around 170 million T cells yielded fewer than 130 million unique TCR beta sequences. Caucasian-associated ancestry cluster membership applied to under 85% of a few hundred genotyped donors. Notes on the study in general: Likely technical artifact: a cluster of highly shared sequence variants. A link between a missense DCLRE1C variant and TCR beta V- and J-gene trimming emerged from a later analysis.

The junction had 0 bases not matched to a gene; V was cut back by 2 bases and J by 4 bases. Per the germline V gene, CDR1 is MNHEY and CDR2 is SVGAGI. This CDR3 comprises 15 residues. The PCR used 60 Vbeta and 13 Jbeta primers. Some clones are missing from TCRdb's copy, which holds only in-frame ones; the method was immunoSEQ multiplex PCR. The table records 170,000 or so clones, about 73% of them present only once. Note on this clone: Its target is not known.

This chain joins TRBV6-5 and TRBJ2-1, with 12 positions matching TRBD2. Sequencing was done on a sample of PBMCs. The source is a woman aged 45-59 years in good health and CMV-seropositive. The CDR3 here is CASSYGLAGYNEQFF. CDR3 nucleotide sequence: TGTGCCAGCAGTTACGGACTAGCGGGGTACAATGAGCAGTTCTTC.